The sequence of this TCR beta chain was determined in a study of beta chain features in type 1 diabetes. Overall study results and limits: The study found moderately but significantly shorter TCRB CDR3s in all four CD4+ subsets of Type 1 diabetes patients. Cells that show high TCR expression could be over-represented by cDNA sequencing.

The CDR3 totals 16 residues. V was clipped by 0 bases and J by 0 bases, with 9 bases between them. The germline CDR1 and CDR2 sequences are SGHRS and YFSETQ. Sorting based on CD45RO/CCR7/CD25/CD127/CD95/CD27 separated CD4+ naive, central memory, regulatory and stem cell-like memory cells. Concerning this clone: The antigen is undetermined.

Expressed TCRB transcripts got sequenced, as all isolated RNA was reverse transcribed. Assay: immunoSEQ multiplex PCR; the TCRdb copy retains only in-frame clones and omits some. The sample holds around 710,000 clones, 9.5% to 15% seen once. The chain recombines TRBV5-1 with TRBJ2-2, with unresolved D. The specimen was naive CD4+ T cells from blood. The sequence was obtained from a man aged 30 to 39 with type 1 diabetes. The CDR3 DNA reads TGCGCCAGCAGCTTGGATACGAGGACGAACACCGGGGAGCTGTTTTTT. Its protein is CASSLDTRTNTGELFF.